Below, one T cell receptor (beta chain) is given with its context. The antigen is unknown. The source of the sample is a study of T-cell memory formation after mild COVID-19. Study-wide results and caveats: Prior to infection, memory already included some responding clones, suggesting cross-reactive memory joined.

Using its own MiXCR run on the 5' RACE reads, TCRdb lists one record per CDR3 protein. The repertoire has over 120,000 distinct CDR3 sequences, 20% to 25% of them found once; the top ten carry roughly 25%. Germline CDR1 reads SGHTS; CDR2 reads YDEGEE. V gave up 4 bases and J gave up 4 bases; unmatched junction bases: 9. CDR3 length equals 15 residues. What was sequenced was PBMCs or a T cell subset sorted from them (not recorded which). The chain uses TRBV5-8 and TRBJ1-1; 8 positions agree with TRBD1. This TCR was sampled from an adult woman who had mild COVID-19 (a few samples of this study predate the infection). Cell type and time point are not known. The CDR3: CASSVSYRGGTEAFF. For the CDR3, the DNA is TGTGCCAGCAGCGTAAGCTACAGGGGGGGCACTGAAGCTTTCTTT.